The next 19 T cell receptor beta chains were all read from a single sample in a study of T-cell reconstitution after alpha-beta-depleted transplantation in children. Unique molecular identifiers featured in how the TCRbeta library was prepared. TCRdb fed the PCR reads into MiXCR, producing one record per CDR3 protein. The sample lists 190,000 or so distinct CDR3 sequences; 5.5% to 7% were seen once. The specimen was PBMCs, collected before TCRalphabeta/CD19-depleted stem cell transplant. Receptors originate from a girl under three years old with combined immunodeficiency, due to receive a stem cell transplant.

This clonotype showed up many times. V gene TRBV19 combines with J gene TRBJ1-1; D is unresolved. CDR1 is LNHDA, CDR2 SQIVND, per germline (reference sequence). V lost 3 bases to trimming and J lost 3 bases, with 8 bases between them. The CDR3 is 13 residues long. The CDR3 here is CASSIKRDTEAFF. The CDR3 DNA reads TGTGCCAGTAGTATTAAGAGGGACACTGAAGCTTTCTTT.

This clonotype was observed a handful of times. The junction shows a germline mismatch at one end, possibly a read error. V is TRBV12-3 or TRBV12-4 and J is TRBJ2-1; 9 bases agree with TRBD2. The CDR3 runs 19 residues. CDR3 region: CACSYTLLGGGAFYNEQFF. CDR3 bases: TGTGCCTGCAGTTATACACTTCTTGGCGGGGGGGCTTTCTACAATGAGCAGTTCTTC.

This clonotype came up many times. The chain employs TRBV27 and TRBJ2-7; 10 nucleotides agree with TRBD1. The CDR3 runs to 13 residues. The germline gives CDR1 MNHEY, CDR2 SMNVEV (reference sequence). The trim removed 5 bases at V and 5 bases at J, leaving 3 bases unmatched. Here the CDR3 reads CASSRGTGDEQYF. CDR3 coding DNA: TGTGCCAGCAGTAGGGGGACAGGGGACGAGCAGTACTTC.

This clonotype showed up many times. The CDR3 region has the DNA TGTGCCAGTAGGCGACAGGTTGGCACAGATACGCAGTATTTT. This encodes CASRRQVGTDTQYF. This chain uses TRBV19 with TRBJ2-3; a possible D gene is TRBD1 (6 bases). Looked up from germline, CDR1 is LNHDA and CDR2 is SQIVND (reference sequence). The CDR3 runs to 14 residues. With 6 bases removed from V and 1 base from J, the gap between germline ends came to 11 bases.

Many counts were recorded for this clonotype. CDR3 in DNA: TGTGCCAGCACCCGGGGGTCCCCGACGAATGAGCAGTTCTTC. Its translation: CASTRGSPTNEQFF. The genes are TRBV3-1 and TRBJ2-1; TRBD2 is a possible D gene (6 bases). This CDR3 comprises 14 residues. Germline-derived CDR1 and CDR2 are LGHDT and YNNKEL (reference sequence). Trimming shortened V by 7 bases and J by 7 bases, and 17 bases separated the two germline ends.

Ten or more counts support this clonotype. V is TRBV28 and J is TRBJ2-3, with 10 nucleotides matching TRBD2. V gave up 1 base and J gave up 5 bases; unmatched junction bases: 3. This CDR3 contains 15 residues. The germline V gene has CDR1 MDHEN and CDR2 SYDVKM. In nucleotides, the CDR3 is TGTGCCAGCAGTTTATCTAGCGGGAGTGGAGATACGCAGTATTTT. It codes for CASSLSSGSGDTQYF.

This clonotype was counted ten times or more. The CDR3 is CASSPRGVSEETQYF. CDR3 DNA sequence: TGTGCCAGCAGCCCTAGAGGGGTCAGTGAAGAGACCCAGTACTTC. This rearrangement joins TRBV13 to TRBJ2-5, with D possibly called TRBD1 or TRBD2 (5 bases each). The V end lost 5 bases, the J end lost 3 bases, and 16 bases lay between the germline ends. The V gene's germline CDR1 is PRHDT and CDR2 FYEKMQ (reference sequence). The CDR3 covers 15 residues.

This clonotype was counted between two and nine times. V is TRBV29-1 and J is TRBJ2-1; D gene unclear. V lost 3 bases and J 6 bases, leaving 0 bases between the germline ends. CDR3 length: 9 amino acids. Germline CDR1 is SQVTM and CDR2 is ANQGSEA. CDR3 coding DNA: TGCAGCGTTGACAATGAGCAGTTCTTC. This encodes CSVDNEQFF.

J is TRBJ1-5 and V is TRBV29-1; TRBD1 is a possible D gene (5 bases). Germline values: CDR1 SQVTM, CDR2 ANQGSEA. V lost 4 bases, J lost 0 bases, and 7 bases lay in between. This CDR3 spans 13 amino acids. The CDR3, as DNA: TGCAGCGTTGTTCAGGGTAGCAATCAGCCCCAGCATTTT. Amino acid sequence: CSVVQGSNQPQHF.

This clonotype has just a few counts. The rearrangement uses TRBV7-8 and TRBJ2-1; 12 bases fit TRBD2. The CDR3 length is 17 residues. V was pared by 2 bases and J by 4 bases, with 6 bases of the junction left unmatched. Per germline, CDR1 SGHVS and CDR2 FQNEAQ. The CDR3 sequence is CASSLLGGLAGYNEQFF. Here the CDR3 DNA reads TGTGCCAGCAGCTTATTAGGGGGACTAGCGGGTTACAATGAGCAGTTCTTC.

This clonotype was seen many times. This CDR3 reads CASSIAGGLNTEAFF. The CDR3 coding sequence is TGTGCCAGCAGCATTGCCGGGGGATTGAACACTGAAGCTTTCTTT. This chain joins TRBV7-9 and TRBJ1-1, with D maybe TRBD1 (5 bases). The CDR3 contains 15 residues. V was cut by 5 bases and J by 0 bases, with 13 bases left in between. From germline, CDR1 is SEHNR and CDR2 FQNEAQ (reference sequence).

This clonotype came up many times. For the CDR3, the DNA is TGTGCCAGCAGCTTAGGGTGGACAGGGGATGGCTACACCTTC. Translating it yields CASSLGWTGDGYTF. The chain recombines TRBV7-2 with TRBJ1-2; 9 nucleotides agree with TRBD1. Germline V gene data show CDR1 as SGHTA and CDR2 as FQGNSA. This CDR3 is 14 amino acids long. After removal of 1 base from V and 6 bases from J, the junction contained 3 bases not matched to a gene.

At least ten counts were recorded for this clonotype. The V gene is TRBV29-1, the J gene TRBJ2-1; D gene uncertain. V was pared by 6 bases and J by 0 bases, with 9 bases between. This CDR3 comprises 13 residues. CDR1 and CDR2 from the germline V gene are SQVTM and ANQGSEA. The DNA of the CDR3 is TGCAGCGTGTTAATTATCTCCTACAATGAGCAGTTCTTC. Its protein is CSVLIISYNEQFF.

The chain uses TRBV4-3 and TRBJ1-3; possibly TRBD1 for D (5 bases). This CDR3 region has 16 residues. Germline V gene lookup returns CDR1 LGHNA and CDR2 YSLEER. V was pared by 0 bases and J by 3 bases, with 12 bases between. CDR3 nucleotides: TGCGCCAGCAGCCAAGAGAGCCAGGGAATTGGAAACACCATATATTTT. Its translation is CASSQESQGIGNTIYF.

V usage is TRBV5-4 and J usage is TRBJ2-7; D is unclear. There are 14 residues in the CDR3. The ends were cut back, 4 bases at V and 3 bases at J, with 14 bases in the middle. The germline CDR1 and CDR2 sequences are SGHNT and YYREEE (reference sequence). For the CDR3, the DNA is TGTGCCAGCAGCCTAAACAATAACTACTACGAGCAGTACTTC. This codes for CASSLNNNYYEQYF.

This clonotype was detected ten times or more. The chain uses TRBV12-3 or TRBV12-4 and TRBJ1-2; possibly TRBD1 for D (5 bases). CDR3 length equals 12 residues. V dropped 3 bases and J dropped 8 bases, with 10 bases sitting between them. In nucleotides, the CDR3 is TGTGCCAGCAGTTTTTGGGGCGCGGGCTACACCTTC. Its translation: CASSFWGAGYTF.

This clonotype was found many times. The V and J genes are TRBV4-1 and TRBJ2-7, with TRBD1 identical over 7 bases. The CDR3 has 13 amino acids. CDR1 and CDR2 from the germline V gene are MGHRA and YSYEKL. J lost 4 bases, V lost 3 bases, and 3 bases had no gene match. Written as DNA, the CDR3 is TGCGCCAGCAGCCACGCCAGGGGGTACGAGCAGTACTTC. Translating gives CASSHARGYEQYF.

The V gene is TRBV5-1, the J gene TRBJ2-5, with 8 bases lining up with TRBD2. Germline trimming cut 3 bases from V and 6 bases from J; bases unmatched to any gene: 22. Germline V gene data show CDR1 as SGHRS and CDR2 as YFSETQ. The CDR3 totals 19 residues. The CDR3 DNA is TGCGCCAGCAGCTGGGGGCCCACTCAATTACTAGCGGCGTGGAAGACCCAGTACTTC. Translation: CASSWGPTQLLAAWKTQYF.

This clonotype was counted many times. The CDR3 coding sequence is TGTGCCACCAGCAGAGATTCCGGGGCGGGCAATGAGCAGTTCTTC. Protein product: CATSRDSGAGNEQFF. The genes are TRBV15 and TRBJ2-1, with D perhaps TRBD1 or TRBD2 (5 bases each). The CDR3 totals 15 residues. Trimming left V 0 bases short and J 6 bases short, with 12 bases between. Germline CDR1 and CDR2: LNHNV and YYDKDF (reference sequence).